This T cell receptor (beta chain) was obtained from a study of shared clonotypes between healthy human individuals. Assay: immunoSEQ multiplex PCR; the TCRdb copy retains only in-frame clones and omits some. The sample has roughly 1,000,000 clones; about 84% are singletons. Trimming took 0 bases from V and 6 from J; bases not matched to a gene: 3. This CDR3 spans 14 amino acids. The germline gives CDR1 KGHSH, CDR2 LQKENI. Donors comprised healthy HIV-negative adults lacking recent acute infections or vaccinations. The chain links TRBV18 to TRBJ2-7, with 9 bases aligning to TRBD1. Sequenced material: memory CD4+ T cells from PBMCs. Regarding subset: CD45RA-negative fraction. This sequence was found in a young man in good health. Some clones in this sample may be carry-over from other donors' samples. The DNA for the CDR3 is TGTGCCAGCTCACCACCGGGACAGGGTACCGAGCAGTACTTC. This translates into CASSPPGQGTEQYF.